This T cell receptor (beta chain) was observed in a study of vaccination effects on CD4 cells after COVID-19. Sequenced by immunoSEQ multiplex PCR; TCRdb stores in-frame clones only, minus some. The profile covers tens of thousands of clones, with 75% to 85% appearing a single time and around 5.5% taken by the ten largest. This clone has just one count. Its target is unknown. Peptide-pool stimulation followed by sequencing identified expanded antigen-specific CD4+ clonotypes in the ViraFEST assay. An approximately nine-day culture period preceded the isolation of CD4+ T cells. The person acquired a PCR-confirmed SARS-CoV-2 infection between March and December 2020. CDR1 and CDR2 (germline): SGHRS, YFSETQ. With 0 bases removed from V and 2 bases from J, the gap between germline ends came to 5 bases. The CDR3 runs 13 residues.

The source of this sequence is a human donor who had a prior SARS-CoV-2 infection. This rearrangement joins TRBV5-1 to TRBJ1-2; the D is unclear. Sample: CD4+ T cells from PBMCs cultured with HIV peptides, taken before COVID-19 vaccination. Subset noted: HIV-1 Nef peptide pool negative control/reference culture. The CDR3 reads CASSLGANYGYTF. In DNA, the CDR3 is TGCGCCAGCAGCTTGGGAGCGAACTATGGCTACACCTTC. The variable domain in full, completed from reference TRBV5-1 and TRBJ1-2, reads KAGVTQTPRYLIKTRGQQVTLSCSPISGHRSVSWYQQTPGQGLQFLFEYFSETQRNKGNFPGRFSGRQFSNSRSEMNVSTLELGDSALYLCASSLGANYGYTFGSGTRLTVV.